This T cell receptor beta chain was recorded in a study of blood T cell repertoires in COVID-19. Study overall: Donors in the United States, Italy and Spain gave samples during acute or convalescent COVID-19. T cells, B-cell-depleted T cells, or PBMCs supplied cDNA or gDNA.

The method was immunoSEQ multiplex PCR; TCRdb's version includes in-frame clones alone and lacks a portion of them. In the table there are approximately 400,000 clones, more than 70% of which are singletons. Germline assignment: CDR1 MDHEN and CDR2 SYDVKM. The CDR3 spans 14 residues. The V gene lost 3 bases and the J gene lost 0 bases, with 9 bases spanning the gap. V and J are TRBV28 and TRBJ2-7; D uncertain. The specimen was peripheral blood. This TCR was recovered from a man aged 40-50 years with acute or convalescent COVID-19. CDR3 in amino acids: CASSFMWSSYEQYF. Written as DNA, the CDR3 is TGTGCCAGCAGTTTTATGTGGAGCTCCTACGAGCAGTACTTC.